The present T cell receptor beta chain was sequenced within a study of blood T cell repertoires in COVID-19. At the level of the study: Material from acute and convalescent COVID-19 was sourced from the United States, Italy and Spain. T cells, B-cell-depleted T cells, or PBMCs provided the cDNA or gDNA that served as material.

Original analysis: Amplifying reference gene primers gave estimates of nucleated cell counts. The method was immunoSEQ multiplex PCR; TCRdb's version includes in-frame clones alone and lacks a portion of them. Clone size and V and J calls were adopted from that table, with D and trimming inferred from the DNA. This sample has about 90,000 clones, with roughly 90% found just once. The sample comprised peripheral blood. This clonotype was obtained from a man older than 75 with acute or convalescent COVID-19.

The CDR3: CASSLQTGVPAEKLFF. CDR3 nucleotides: TGTGCCAGCAGCTTGCAGACAGGGGTTCCGGCTGAAAAACTGTTTTTT. The chain recombines TRBV7-2 with TRBJ1-4; 8 bases match TRBD1. Germline CDR1 and CDR2: SGHTA and FQGNSA. The CDR3 contains 16 residues. Trimming took 3 bases from V and 7 from J; bases not matched to a gene: 10.